These T cell receptor beta chains were read from a single sample in a study of beta chain features in type 1 diabetes. TCRdb keeps only in-frame clones here, not all; method: immunoSEQ multiplex PCR. Here the sample spans 310,000 or so clones, 11% being singletons. Sequences were obtained from naive CD4+ T cells from blood. The receptors originated from a woman in her 30s in good health. The CDR3 runs from the conserved cysteine through the conserved F or W. The D gene is left open where the match is weak. The size field is filled for only some rows; it gives once, few, many or a size class.

j_call v_call d_call clone_size cdr3_aa cdr3_nt
TRBJ2-1 TRBV7-8 TRBD1 few CASSLDRANEQFF TGTGCCAGCAGCTTGGACAGGGCCAATGAGCAGTTCTTC
TRBJ2-1 TRBV6-5 TRBD2 . CASSSLAGVRNEQFF TGTGCCAGCAGTTCCCTAGCGGGAGTAAGGAATGAGCAGTTCTTC
TRBJ2-5 TRBV6-5 TRBD1 . CASSPGQDQETQYF TGTGCCAGCAGCCCCGGACAGGATCAAGAGACCCAGTACTTC
TRBJ2-7 TRBV4-2 . few CASSQDRRDFLAYEQYF TGTGCCAGCAGCCAAGATCGTCGGGACTTTCTCGCCTACGAGCAGTACTTC
TRBJ1-5 TRBV6-5 TRBD1 few CASSTTGVGNQPQHF TGTGCCAGCAGTACGACAGGGGTTGGCAATCAGCCCCAGCATTTT
TRBJ1-1 TRBV4-2 . . CASSPRDITNTEAFF TGTGCCAGCAGCCCAAGGGACATAACAAACACTGAAGCTTTCTTT
TRBJ1-1 TRBV4-3 . few CASSQVPPPGDEAFF TGCGCCAGCAGCCAAGTACCCCCCCCCGGGGATGAAGCTTTCTTT
TRBJ2-3 TRBV5-6 . . CASSFGDRNGDTQYF TGTGCCAGCAGCTTCGGAGACAGGAACGGGGATACGCAGTATTTT
TRBJ2-1 TRBV28 TRBD2 . CASSLSAGRGFF TGTGCCAGCAGTTTATCCGCAGGGAGGGGGTTCTTC
TRBJ2-5 TRBV10-3 . . CAISVGSGQTYGTQYF TGTGCCATCAGTGTCGGGAGCGGCCAGACCTACGGGACCCAGTACTTC
TRBJ2-3 TRBV7-9 TRBD2 . CASNYRSGDTDTQYF TGTGCCAGCAACTACAGAAGCGGGGACACAGATACGCAGTATTTT
TRBJ2-1 TRBV5-4 TRBD2 . CASSLVKLAGAGNEQFF TGTGCCAGCAGCTTGGTCAAACTAGCGGGAGCTGGTAATGAGCAGTTCTTC
TRBJ2-5 TRBV29-1 TRBD2 . CSVEGRESQETQYF TGCAGCGTTGAGGGGCGGGAGAGCCAAGAGACCCAGTACTTC
TRBJ1-5 TRBV7-2 . few CASSPGGLGNQPQHF TGTGCCAGCAGCCCGGGGGGGTTAGGCAATCAGCCCCAGCATTTT
TRBJ2-5 TRBV28 . few CASSSLRETQYF TGTGCCAGCAGTTCCCTTCGAGAGACCCAGTACTTC